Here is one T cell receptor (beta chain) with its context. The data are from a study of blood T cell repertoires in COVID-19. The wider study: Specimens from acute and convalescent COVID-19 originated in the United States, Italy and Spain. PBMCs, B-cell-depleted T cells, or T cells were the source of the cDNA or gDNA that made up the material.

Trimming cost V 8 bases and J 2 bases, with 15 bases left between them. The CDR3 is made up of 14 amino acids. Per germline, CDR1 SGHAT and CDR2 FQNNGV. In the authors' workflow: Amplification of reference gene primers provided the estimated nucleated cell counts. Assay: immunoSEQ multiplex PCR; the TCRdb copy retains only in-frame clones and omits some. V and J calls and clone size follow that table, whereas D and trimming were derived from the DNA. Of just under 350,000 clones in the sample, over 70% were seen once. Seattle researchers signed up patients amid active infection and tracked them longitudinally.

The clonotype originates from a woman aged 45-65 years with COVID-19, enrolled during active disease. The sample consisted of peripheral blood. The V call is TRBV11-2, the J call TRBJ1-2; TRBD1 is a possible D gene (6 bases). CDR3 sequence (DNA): TGTGCCAGCCGCCGACAGGATTCGAACTATGGCTACACCTTC. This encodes CASRRQDSNYGYTF.